The source of this TCR beta chain is a study of regulatory T cells in long-lasting Graves disease. In this sample, this clonotype turned up many times. TCR beta libraries were built with iRepertoire HTBI primers and Arm-PCR of CDR3 regions. TCRdb re-called the multiplex PCR reads through MiXCR, storing one row per CDR3 protein. The sample has 440,000 or so distinct CDR3 sequences; under 15% are singletons. As to time point: newly diagnosed GD, antithyroid drugs for less than 3 months. RNA extracted from PBMCs served as the sequencing template. CDR1 and CDR2 from the germline V gene are DFQATT and SNEGSKA (reference sequence). The V gene lost 6 bases and the J gene lost 1 base, with 15 bases spanning the gap. The CDR3 consists of 14 residues. The same sample was also used in a study of T cells in Graves' hyperthyroidism and ophthalmopathy. That report adds: Initially, a first-round RT-PCR of the TCR CDR3 employed the HTBI primer set.

The sample was peripheral blood mononuclear cells (PBMCs), taken at new diagnosis, from a patient treated with antithyroid drugs. This receptor was taken from a woman aged 25-40 years with Graves disease. The chain uses TRBV20-1 and TRBJ1-1; D remains ambiguous. CDR3 sequence reads: CSAVGTSSNTEAFF. In nucleotides, the CDR3 is TGCAGTGCAGTCGGAACCAGCTCGAACACTGAAGCTTTCTTT.